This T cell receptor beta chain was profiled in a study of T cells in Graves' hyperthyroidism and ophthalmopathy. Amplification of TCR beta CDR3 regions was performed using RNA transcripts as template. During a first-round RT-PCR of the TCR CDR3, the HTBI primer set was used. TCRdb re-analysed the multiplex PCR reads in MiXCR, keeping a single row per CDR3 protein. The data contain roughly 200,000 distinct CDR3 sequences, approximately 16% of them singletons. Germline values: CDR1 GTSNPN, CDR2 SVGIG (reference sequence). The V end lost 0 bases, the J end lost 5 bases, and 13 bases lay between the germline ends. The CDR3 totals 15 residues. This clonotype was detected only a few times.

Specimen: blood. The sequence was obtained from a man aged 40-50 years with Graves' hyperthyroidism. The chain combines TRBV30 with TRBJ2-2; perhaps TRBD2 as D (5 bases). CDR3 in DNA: TGTGCCTGGAGTGTGCTGTCCCGGGGAACCGGGGAGCTGTTTTTT. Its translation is CAWSVLSRGTGELFF.